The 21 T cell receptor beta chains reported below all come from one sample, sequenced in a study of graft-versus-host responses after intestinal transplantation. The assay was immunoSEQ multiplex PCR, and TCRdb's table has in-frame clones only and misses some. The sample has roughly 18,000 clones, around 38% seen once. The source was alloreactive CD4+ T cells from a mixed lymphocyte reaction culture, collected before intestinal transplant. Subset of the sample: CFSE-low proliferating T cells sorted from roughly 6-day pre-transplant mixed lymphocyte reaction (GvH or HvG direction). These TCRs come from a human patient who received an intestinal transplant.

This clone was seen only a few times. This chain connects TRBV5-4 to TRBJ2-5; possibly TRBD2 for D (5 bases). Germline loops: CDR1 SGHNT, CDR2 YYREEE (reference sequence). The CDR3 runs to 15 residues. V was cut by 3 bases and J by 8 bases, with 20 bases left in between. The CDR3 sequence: CASSSRAPAAGTQYF. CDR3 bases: TGTGCCAGCAGCTCACGGGCCCCCGCCGCGGGCACCCAGTACTTC.

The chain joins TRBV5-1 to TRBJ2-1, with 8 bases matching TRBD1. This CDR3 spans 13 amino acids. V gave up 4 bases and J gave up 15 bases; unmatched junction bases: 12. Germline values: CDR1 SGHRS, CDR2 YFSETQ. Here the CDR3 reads CASSTRDRLAPFF. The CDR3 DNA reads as TGCGCCAGCAGCACCCGGGACAGGCTAGCCCCGTTCTTC.

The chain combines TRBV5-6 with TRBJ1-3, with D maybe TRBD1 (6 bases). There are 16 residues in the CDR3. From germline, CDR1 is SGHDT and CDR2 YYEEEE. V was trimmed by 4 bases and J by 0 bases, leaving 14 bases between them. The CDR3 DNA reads TGTGCCAGCAGCCCACAGGGCCTCAGCTCTGGAAACACCATATATTTT. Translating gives CASSPQGLSSGNTIYF.

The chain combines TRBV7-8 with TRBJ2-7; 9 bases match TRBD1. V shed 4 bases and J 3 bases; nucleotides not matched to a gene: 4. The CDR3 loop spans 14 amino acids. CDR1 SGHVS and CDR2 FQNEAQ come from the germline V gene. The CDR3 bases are TGTGCCAGCAGCTGGGGGACAGGGTACTACGAGCAGTACTTC. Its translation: CASSWGTGYYEQYF.

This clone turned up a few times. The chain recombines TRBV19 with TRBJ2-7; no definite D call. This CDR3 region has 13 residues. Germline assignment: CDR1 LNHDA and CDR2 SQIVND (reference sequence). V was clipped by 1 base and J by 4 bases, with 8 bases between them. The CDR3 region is CASSIGAAYEQYF. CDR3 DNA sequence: TGTGCCAGTAGTATAGGGGCAGCGTACGAGCAGTACTTC.

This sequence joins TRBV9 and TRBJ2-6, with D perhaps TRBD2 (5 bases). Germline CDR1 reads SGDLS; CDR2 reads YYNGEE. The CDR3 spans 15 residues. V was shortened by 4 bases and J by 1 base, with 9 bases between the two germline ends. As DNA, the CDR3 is TGTGCCAGCAGCCCAACTAGTTCTGGGGCCAACGTCCTGACTTTC. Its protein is CASSPTSSGANVLTF.

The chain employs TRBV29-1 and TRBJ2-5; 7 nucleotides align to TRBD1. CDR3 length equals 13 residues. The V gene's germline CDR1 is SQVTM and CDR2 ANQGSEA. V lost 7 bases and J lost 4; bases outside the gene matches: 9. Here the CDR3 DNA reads TGCAGCGGCTCGCACAGGGGTCGAGAGACCCAGTACTTC. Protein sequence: CSGSHRGRETQYF.

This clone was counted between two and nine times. This CDR3 is CASSTLGRGRDSPLHF. Here the CDR3 DNA reads TGTGCCAGTAGTACTCTCGGGAGGGGACGTGATTCACCCCTCCACTTT. V is TRBV19 and J is TRBJ1-6, with D possibly matching TRBD1 (5 bases). The CDR3 has 16 residues. Trimming cost V 4 bases and J 8 bases, with 18 bases left between them. Germline lookup yields CDR1 LNHDA and CDR2 SQIVND (reference sequence).

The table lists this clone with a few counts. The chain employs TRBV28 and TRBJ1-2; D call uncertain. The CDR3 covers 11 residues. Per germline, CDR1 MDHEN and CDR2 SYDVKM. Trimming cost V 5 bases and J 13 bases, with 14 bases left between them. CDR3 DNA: TGTGCCAGCAGTACCACACCGGAGAGCACCTTC. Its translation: CASSTTPESTF.

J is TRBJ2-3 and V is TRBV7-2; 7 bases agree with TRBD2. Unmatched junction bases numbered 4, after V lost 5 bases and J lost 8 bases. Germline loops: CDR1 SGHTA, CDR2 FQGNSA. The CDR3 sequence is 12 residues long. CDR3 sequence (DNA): TGTGCCAGCAGCGAAACGGGGGGTACGCAGTATTTT. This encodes CASSETGGTQYF.

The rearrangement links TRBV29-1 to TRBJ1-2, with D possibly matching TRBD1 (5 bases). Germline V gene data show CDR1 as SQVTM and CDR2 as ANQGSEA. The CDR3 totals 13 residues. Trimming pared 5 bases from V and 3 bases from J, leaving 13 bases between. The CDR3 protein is CSVLAGTDYGYTF. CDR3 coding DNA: TGCAGCGTTCTCGCCGGGACGGACTATGGCTACACCTTC.

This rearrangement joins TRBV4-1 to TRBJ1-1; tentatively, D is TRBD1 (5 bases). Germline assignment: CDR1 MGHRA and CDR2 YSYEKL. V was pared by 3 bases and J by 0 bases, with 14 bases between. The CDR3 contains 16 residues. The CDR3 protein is CASSQMPAGLNTEAFF. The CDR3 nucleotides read TGCGCCAGCAGCCAGATGCCCGCAGGGTTGAACACTGAAGCTTTCTTT.

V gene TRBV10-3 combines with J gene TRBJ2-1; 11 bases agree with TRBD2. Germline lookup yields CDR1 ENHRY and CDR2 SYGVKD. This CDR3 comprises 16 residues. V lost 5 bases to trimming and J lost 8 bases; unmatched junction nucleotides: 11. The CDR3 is CAISLGDSGGAYEQFF. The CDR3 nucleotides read TGTGCCATCAGTCTGGGGGATAGCGGGGGGGCGTATGAGCAGTTCTTC.

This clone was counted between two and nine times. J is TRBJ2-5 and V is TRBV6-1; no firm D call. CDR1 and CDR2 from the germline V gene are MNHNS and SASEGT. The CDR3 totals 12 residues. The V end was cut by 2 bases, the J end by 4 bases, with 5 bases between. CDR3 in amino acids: CASSERLETQYF. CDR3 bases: TGTGCCAGCAGTGAAAGGCTAGAGACCCAGTACTTC.

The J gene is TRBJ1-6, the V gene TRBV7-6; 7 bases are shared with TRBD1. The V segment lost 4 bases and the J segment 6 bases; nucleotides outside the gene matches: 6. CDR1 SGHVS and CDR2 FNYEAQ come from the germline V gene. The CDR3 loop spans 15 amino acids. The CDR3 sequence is CASSSRDSINSPLHF. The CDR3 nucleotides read TGTGCCAGCAGCTCCAGGGACAGCATTAATTCACCCCTCCACTTT. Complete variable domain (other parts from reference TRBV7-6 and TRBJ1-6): GAGVSQSPRYKVTKRGQDVALRCDPISGHVSLYWYRQALGQGPEFLTYFNYEAQQDKSGLPNDRFSAERPEGSISTLTIQRTEQRDSAMYRCASSSRDSINSPLHFGNGTRLTVT.

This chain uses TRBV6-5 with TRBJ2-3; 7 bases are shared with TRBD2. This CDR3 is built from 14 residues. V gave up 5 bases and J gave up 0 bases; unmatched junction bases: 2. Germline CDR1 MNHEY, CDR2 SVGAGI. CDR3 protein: CASSPGGSTDTQYF. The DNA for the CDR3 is TGTGCCAGCAGTCCCGGGGGGAGCACAGATACGCAGTATTTT.

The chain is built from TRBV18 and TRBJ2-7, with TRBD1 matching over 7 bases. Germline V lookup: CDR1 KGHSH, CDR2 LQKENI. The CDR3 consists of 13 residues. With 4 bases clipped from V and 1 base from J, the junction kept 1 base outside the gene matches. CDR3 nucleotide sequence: TGTGCCAGCTCACAGGACAGGTCCTACGAGCAGTACTTC. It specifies CASSQDRSYEQYF.

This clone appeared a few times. CDR3 loop: CASKPPGGLNTEAFF. In nucleotides, the CDR3 is TGCGCCAGCAAACCCCCAGGGGGATTAAACACTGAAGCTTTCTTT. The chain combines TRBV5-1 with TRBJ1-1; 7 nucleotides align to TRBD1. The V gene's germline CDR1 is SGHRS and CDR2 YFSETQ. CDR3 length: 15 residues. With 6 bases clipped from V and 2 bases from J, the junction kept 10 bases outside the gene matches.

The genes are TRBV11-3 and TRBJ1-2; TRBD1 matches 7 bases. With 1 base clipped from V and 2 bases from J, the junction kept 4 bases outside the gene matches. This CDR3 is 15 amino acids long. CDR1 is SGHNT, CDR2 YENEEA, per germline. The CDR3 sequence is CASSLAGTENYGYTF. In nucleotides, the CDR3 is TGTGCCAGCAGCTTAGCCGGGACAGAGAACTATGGCTACACCTTC.

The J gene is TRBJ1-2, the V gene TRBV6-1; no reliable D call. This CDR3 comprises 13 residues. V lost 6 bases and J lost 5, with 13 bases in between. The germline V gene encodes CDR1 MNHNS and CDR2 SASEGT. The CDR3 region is CASSERANYGYTF. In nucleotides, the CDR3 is TGTGCCAGCAGCGAGAGGGCCAATTATGGCTACACCTTC.

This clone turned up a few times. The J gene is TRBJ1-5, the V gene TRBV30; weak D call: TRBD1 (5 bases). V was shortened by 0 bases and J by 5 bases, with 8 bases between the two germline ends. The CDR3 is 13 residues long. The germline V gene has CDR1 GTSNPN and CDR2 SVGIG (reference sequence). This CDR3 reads CAWSVLGDQPQHF. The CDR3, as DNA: TGTGCCTGGAGTGTATTGGGGGATCAGCCCCAGCATTTT.